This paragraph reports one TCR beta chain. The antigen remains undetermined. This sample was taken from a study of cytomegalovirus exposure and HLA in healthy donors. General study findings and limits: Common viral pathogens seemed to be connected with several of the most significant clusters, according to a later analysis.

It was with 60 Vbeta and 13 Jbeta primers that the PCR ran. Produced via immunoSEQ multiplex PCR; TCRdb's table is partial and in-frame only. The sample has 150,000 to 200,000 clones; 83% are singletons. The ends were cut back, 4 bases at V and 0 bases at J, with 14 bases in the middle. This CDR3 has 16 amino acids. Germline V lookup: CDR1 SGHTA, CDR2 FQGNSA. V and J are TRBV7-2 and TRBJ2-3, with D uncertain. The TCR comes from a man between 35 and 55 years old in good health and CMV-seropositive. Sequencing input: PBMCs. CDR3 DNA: TGTGCCAGCAGCTCCTACTTCGTGAGAAGCACAGATACGCAGTATTTT. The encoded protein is CASSSYFVRSTDTQYF.